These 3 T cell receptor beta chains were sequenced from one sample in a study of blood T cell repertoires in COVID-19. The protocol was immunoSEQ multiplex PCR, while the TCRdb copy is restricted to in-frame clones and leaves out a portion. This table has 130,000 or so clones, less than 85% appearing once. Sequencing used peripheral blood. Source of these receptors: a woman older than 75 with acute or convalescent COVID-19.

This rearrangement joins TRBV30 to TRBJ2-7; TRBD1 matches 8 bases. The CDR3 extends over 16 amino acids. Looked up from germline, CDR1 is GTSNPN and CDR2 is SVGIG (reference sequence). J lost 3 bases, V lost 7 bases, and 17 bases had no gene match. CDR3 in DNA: TGTGCCTCCACTCCAAGATCAGGGGGCGCTAGCTACGAGCAGTACTTC. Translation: CASTPRSGGASYEQYF.

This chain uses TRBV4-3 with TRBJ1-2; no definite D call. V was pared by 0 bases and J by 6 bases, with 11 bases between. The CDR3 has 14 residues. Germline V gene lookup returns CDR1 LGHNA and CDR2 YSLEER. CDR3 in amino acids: CASSQDFGVHGYTF. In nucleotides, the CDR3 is TGCGCCAGCAGCCAAGATTTCGGGGTACATGGCTACACCTTC.

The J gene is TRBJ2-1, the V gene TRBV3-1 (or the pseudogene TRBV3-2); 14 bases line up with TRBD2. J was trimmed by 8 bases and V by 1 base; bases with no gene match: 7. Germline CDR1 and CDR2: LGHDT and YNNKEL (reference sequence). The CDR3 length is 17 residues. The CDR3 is CASSQVSVGLAGDEQFF. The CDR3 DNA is TGTGCCAGCAGCCAAGTGAGCGTGGGACTAGCGGGAGATGAGCAGTTCTTC.